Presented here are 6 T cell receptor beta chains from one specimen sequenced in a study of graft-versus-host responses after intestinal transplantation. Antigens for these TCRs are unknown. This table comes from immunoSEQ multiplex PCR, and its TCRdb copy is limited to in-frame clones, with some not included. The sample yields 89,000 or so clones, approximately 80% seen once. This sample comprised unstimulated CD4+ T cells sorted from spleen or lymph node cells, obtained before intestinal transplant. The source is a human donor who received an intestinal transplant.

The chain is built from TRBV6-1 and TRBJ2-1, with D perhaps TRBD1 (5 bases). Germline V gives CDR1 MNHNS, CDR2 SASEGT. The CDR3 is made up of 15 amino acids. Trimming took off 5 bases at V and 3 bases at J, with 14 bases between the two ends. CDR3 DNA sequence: TGTGCCAGCAGTCTTGGGGCGTCATACTACAATGAGCAGTTCTTC. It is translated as CASSLGASYYNEQFF.

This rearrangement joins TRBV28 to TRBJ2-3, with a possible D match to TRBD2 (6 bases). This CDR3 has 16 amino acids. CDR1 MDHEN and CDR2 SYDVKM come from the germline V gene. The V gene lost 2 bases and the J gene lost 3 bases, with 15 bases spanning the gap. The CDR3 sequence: CASSLPQGRETDTQYF. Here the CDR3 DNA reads TGTGCCAGCAGTTTACCCCAAGGGCGGGAAACAGATACGCAGTATTTT. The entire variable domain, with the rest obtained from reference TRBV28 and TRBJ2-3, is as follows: DVKVTQSSRYLVKRTGEKVFLECVQDMDHENMFWYRQDPGLGLRLIYFSYDVKMKEKGDIPEGYSVSREKKERFSLILESASTNQTSMYLCASSLPQGRETDTQYFGPGTRLTVL.

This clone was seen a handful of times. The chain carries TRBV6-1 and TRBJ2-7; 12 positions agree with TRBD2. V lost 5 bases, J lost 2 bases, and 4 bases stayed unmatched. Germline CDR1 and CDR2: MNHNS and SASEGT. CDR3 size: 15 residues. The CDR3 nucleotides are TGTGCCAGCAGTCCTAGCGGGAGGGATCCCTACGAGCAGTACTTC. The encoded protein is CASSPSGRDPYEQYF.

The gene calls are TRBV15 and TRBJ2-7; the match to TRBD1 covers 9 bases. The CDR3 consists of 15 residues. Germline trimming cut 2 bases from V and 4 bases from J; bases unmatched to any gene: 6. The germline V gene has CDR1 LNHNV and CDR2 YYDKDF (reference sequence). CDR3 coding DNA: TGTGCCACCAGCAGAACGGACAGGGGATCTTACGAGCAGTACTTC. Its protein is CATSRTDRGSYEQYF.

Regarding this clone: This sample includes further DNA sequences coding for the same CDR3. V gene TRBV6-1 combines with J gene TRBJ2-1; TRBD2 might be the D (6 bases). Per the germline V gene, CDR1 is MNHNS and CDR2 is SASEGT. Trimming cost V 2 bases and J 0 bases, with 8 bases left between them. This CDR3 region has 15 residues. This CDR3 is CASSEQGGSYNEQFF. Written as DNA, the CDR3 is TGTGCCAGCAGTGAACAGGGAGGCTCCTACAATGAGCAGTTCTTC.

In nucleotides, the CDR3 is TGTGCCAGCAGTGAATCGGCAGGGTTTTATTCACCCCTCCACTTT. This codes for CASSESAGFYSPLHF. This chain connects TRBV6-1 to TRBJ1-6; a weak D match, TRBD1 (5 bases). The CDR3 loop spans 15 amino acids. Germline values: CDR1 MNHNS, CDR2 SASEGT. V was shortened by 2 bases and J by 8 bases, with 13 bases between the two germline ends.